This T cell receptor (beta chain) was retrieved from a study of blood T cell repertoires in COVID-19. Study at large: Some COVID-19 samples were acute and others convalescent; all came from the United States, Italy and Spain.

Seattle enrolled patients during active infection and tracked them longitudinally. Libraries were prepared by immunoSEQ multiplex PCR; TCRdb keeps only in-frame clonotypes and omits some of them. This table holds fewer than 300,000 clones, roughly 90% found once. Trimming stripped 5 bases from V and 7 bases from J, with 17 bases between. The germline CDR1 and CDR2 sequences are LGHDT and YNNKEL (reference sequence). This CDR3 is 14 amino acids long. This TCR was recovered from a woman aged 25 to 39 with COVID-19, enrolled during active disease. V and J are TRBV3-1 (or the pseudogene TRBV3-2) and TRBJ1-2; no clear D. The sample consisted of peripheral blood. The DNA of the CDR3 is TGTGCCAGCAGCGCATCCGGCGAGGGAGTTGGCTACACCTTC. Translation gives CASSASGEGVGYTF.